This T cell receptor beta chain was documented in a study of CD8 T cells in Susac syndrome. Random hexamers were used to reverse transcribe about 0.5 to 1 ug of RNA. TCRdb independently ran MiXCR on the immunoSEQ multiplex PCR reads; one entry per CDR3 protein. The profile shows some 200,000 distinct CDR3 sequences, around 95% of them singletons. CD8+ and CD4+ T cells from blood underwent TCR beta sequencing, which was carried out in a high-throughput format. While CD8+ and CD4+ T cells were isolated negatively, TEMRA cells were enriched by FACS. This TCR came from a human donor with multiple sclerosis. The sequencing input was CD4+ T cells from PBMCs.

The DNA for the CDR3 is TGTGCCAGCAGTTTAACATCCAGCAATCAGCCCCAGCATTTT. Translation: CASSLTSSNQPQHF. The rearrangement uses TRBV27 and TRBJ1-5; no reliable D call. The CDR3 is made up of 14 amino acids. Germline assignment: CDR1 MNHEY and CDR2 SMNVEV (reference sequence). V lost 2 bases and J lost 1, with 6 bases in between.